This T cell receptor (beta chain) is drawn from a study of blood T cells in healthy people across ages. Study observations and caveats: The fall in TCR beta diversity per million T cells was roughly linear with age. One million T cells yielded diversity estimates that were considered underestimates. Conclusively comparing naive with antigen-experienced cells was impossible with unsorted PBMCs.

This CDR3 is built from 17 residues. V was cut by 6 bases and J by 0 bases, with 15 bases left in between. With regard to this clonotype: Its specificity is unknown.

Sample-barcoded 5' priming and a J-beta primer mix drove a second PCR of roughly 6 to 12 cycles. TCRdb re-derived calls from the 5' RACE reads in MiXCR, one entry per CDR3 protein. The sample gives 650,000 to 1,000,000 distinct CDR3 sequences, roughly 40% of which show up once; over 10% is in the top ten. The chain couples TRBV12-3 or TRBV12-4 to TRBJ2-6, with D hard to call. The sequence was collected from a man between 18 and 29 years old in good health. The sequencing input was blood. CDR3 amino acids: CASRSGPENSGANVLTF. In DNA form, the CDR3 reads TGTGCCAGCAGATCTGGACCTGAAAACTCTGGGGCCAACGTCCTGACTTTC.